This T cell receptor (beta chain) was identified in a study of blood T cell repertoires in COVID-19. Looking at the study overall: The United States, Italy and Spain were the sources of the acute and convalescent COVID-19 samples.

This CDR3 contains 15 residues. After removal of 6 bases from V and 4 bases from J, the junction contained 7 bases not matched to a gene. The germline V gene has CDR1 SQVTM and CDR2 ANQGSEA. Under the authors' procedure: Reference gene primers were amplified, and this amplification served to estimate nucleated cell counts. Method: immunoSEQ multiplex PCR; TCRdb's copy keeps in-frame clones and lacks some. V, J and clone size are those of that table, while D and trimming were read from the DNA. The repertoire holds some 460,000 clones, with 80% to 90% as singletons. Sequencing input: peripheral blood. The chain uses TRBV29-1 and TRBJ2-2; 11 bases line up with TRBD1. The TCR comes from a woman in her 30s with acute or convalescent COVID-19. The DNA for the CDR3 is TGCAGCGTGGGGACAGGGGGGGGCGGCACCGGGGAGCTGTTTTTT. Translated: CSVGTGGGGTGELFF.